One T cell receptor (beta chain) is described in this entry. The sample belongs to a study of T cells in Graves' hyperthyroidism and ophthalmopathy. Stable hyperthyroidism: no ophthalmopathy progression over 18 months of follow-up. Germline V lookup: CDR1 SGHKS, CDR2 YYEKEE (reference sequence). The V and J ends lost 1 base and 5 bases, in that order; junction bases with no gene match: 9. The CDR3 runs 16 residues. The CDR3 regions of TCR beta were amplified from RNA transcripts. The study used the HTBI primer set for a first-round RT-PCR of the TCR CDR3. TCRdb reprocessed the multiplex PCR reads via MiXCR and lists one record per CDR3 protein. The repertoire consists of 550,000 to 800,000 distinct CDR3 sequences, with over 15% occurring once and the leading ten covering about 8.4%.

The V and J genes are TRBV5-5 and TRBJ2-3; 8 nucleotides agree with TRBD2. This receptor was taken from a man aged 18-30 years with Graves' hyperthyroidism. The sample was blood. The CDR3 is CASSLLSGGKQDTQYF. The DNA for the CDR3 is TGTGCCAGCAGCTTGCTTTCGGGAGGGAAGCAAGATACGCAGTATTTT.